These 15 T cell receptor beta chains share one sample of origin, sequenced in a study of STAT5B mutations in CD4+ large granular lymphocyte leukemia. Assay: immunoSEQ multiplex PCR; the TCRdb copy retains only in-frame clones and omits some. This sample has about 33,000 clones, with roughly 80% found just once. Sequencing was performed on CD4+ T cells from blood buffy coats. The receptors derive from a human donor in good health.

This clone was seen only a few times. V gene TRBV4-1 combines with J gene TRBJ2-2, with 7 bases fitting TRBD1. The ends lost 4 bases at V and 0 bases at J; junction bases unmatched: 5. The CDR3 length is 16 residues. CDR1 is MGHRA and CDR2 is YSYEKL in the germline V gene. CDR3: CASSRTGTANTGELFF. In nucleotides, the CDR3 is TGCGCCAGCAGCCGAACCGGGACAGCGAACACCGGGGAGCTGTTTTTT.

This chain connects TRBV6-1 to TRBJ2-1, with no clear D. V was cut by 4 bases and J by 3 bases, with 10 bases left in between. Per germline, CDR1 MNHNS and CDR2 SASEGT. This CDR3 has 14 residues. The CDR3 is CASSGGEYYNEQFF. The DNA of the CDR3 is TGTGCCAGCAGTGGAGGAGAGTACTACAATGAGCAGTTCTTC.

The chain has TRBV28 and TRBJ1-1; D gene unclear. V was cut by 2 bases and J by 9 bases, with 10 bases left in between. The CDR3 loop spans 12 amino acids. Germline loops: CDR1 MDHEN, CDR2 SYDVKM. The CDR3 DNA reads TGTGCCAGCAGTTTAGGGGAGCAGAAAGCTTTCTTT. Protein: CASSLGEQKAFF.

The chain is built from TRBV6-6 and TRBJ2-2; TRBD1 matches 7 bases. V shed 7 bases and J 2 bases; nucleotides not matched to a gene: 10. This CDR3 comprises 16 residues. CDR1 MNHNY and CDR2 SVGAGI come from the germline V gene (reference sequence). This chain's CDR3 is CASTHGQAVNTGELFF. In DNA, the CDR3 is TGTGCCAGCACCCATGGACAGGCCGTCAACACCGGGGAGCTGTTTTTT.

The chain is built from TRBV5-5 and TRBJ1-4; TRBD1 might be the D (6 bases). V was pared by 0 bases and J by 6 bases, with 9 bases between. The CDR3 extends over 14 amino acids. Per germline, CDR1 SGHKS and CDR2 YYEKEE (reference sequence). In nucleotides, the CDR3 is TGTGCCAGCAGCTTGGAACAGGGTGATGAAAAACTGTTTTTT. It specifies CASSLEQGDEKLFF.

The V gene is TRBV6-1, the J gene TRBJ1-5; D not resolved. Between the trimmed V and J ends, which lost 6 bases and 3 bases, there was a span of 12 bases. This CDR3 is built from 14 residues. The V gene's germline CDR1 is MNHNS and CDR2 SASEGT. The CDR3 sequence: CASSFSSHNQPQHF. CDR3 nucleotides: TGTGCCAGCAGCTTCTCTAGTCACAATCAGCCCCAGCATTTT.

A single count supports this clone. V and J are TRBV29-1 and TRBJ2-5, with 7 bases lining up with TRBD1. The junction had 1 base not matched to a gene; V was cut back by 6 bases and J by 3 bases. Germline-derived CDR1 and CDR2 are SQVTM and ANQGSEA. The CDR3 covers 11 residues. CDR3 sequence (DNA): TGCAGCGTCGGGACAGAAGAGACCCAGTACTTC. Protein product: CSVGTEETQYF.

The genes are TRBV6-5 and TRBJ2-7, with D perhaps TRBD1 (5 bases). The germline gives CDR1 MNHEY, CDR2 SVGAGI. The CDR3 contains 11 residues. Trimming removed 2 bases at V and 8 bases at J, with 7 bases between. DNA of the CDR3: TGTGCCAGCAGTTACGGGGCGCAGCAGTACTTC. Protein product: CASSYGAQQYF.

The chain links TRBV5-1 to TRBJ2-6; possibly TRBD1 or TRBD2 for D (5 bases each). V lost 7 bases to trimming and J lost 1 base, with 9 bases between them. The CDR3 has 14 amino acids. Germline CDR1 reads SGHRS; CDR2 reads YFSETQ. The CDR3 region is CASVGTSGANVLTF. The DNA for the CDR3 is TGCGCCAGCGTAGGGACGTCTGGGGCCAACGTCCTGACTTTC.

V is TRBV29-1 and J is TRBJ1-1, with D possibly matching TRBD1 (5 bases). CDR3 length: 13 residues. Germline V gene sequence: CDR1 SQVTM, CDR2 ANQGSEA. With 4 bases removed from V and 10 bases from J, the gap between germline ends came to 19 bases. Written as DNA, the CDR3 is TGCAGCGTTGTTATTGGGGCACCCGGGTCAGCTTTCTTT. Encoded protein: CSVVIGAPGSAFF.

This sequence joins TRBV10-3 and TRBJ2-7; D uncertain. This CDR3 is built from 12 residues. The V end was cut by 0 bases, the J end by 3 bases, with 3 bases between. Germline CDR1 reads ENHRY; CDR2 reads SYGVKD. The DNA for the CDR3 is TGTGCCATCAGTGAGTCCGGCTACGAGCAGTACTTC. It is translated as CAISESGYEQYF.

This rearrangement joins TRBV7-9 to TRBJ2-5; D gene unclear. The CDR3 sequence is 12 residues long. Germline V gene lookup returns CDR1 SEHNR and CDR2 FQNEAQ (reference sequence). Trimming shortened V by 5 bases and J by 5 bases, and 9 bases separated the two germline ends. The CDR3 DNA reads as TGTGCCAGCAGCCAATGGCGGGAGACCCAGTACTTC. Amino acids: CASSQWRETQYF.

The chain carries TRBV6-1 and TRBJ1-5; a possible D gene is TRBD1 (6 bases). The CDR3 is 15 amino acids. Germline V CDR1 and CDR2: MNHNS, SASEGT. V lost 3 bases, J lost 3 bases, and 12 bases lay in between. CDR3 residues: CASSDTGLVNQPQHF. CDR3 sequence (DNA): TGTGCCAGCAGTGATACAGGGTTAGTCAATCAGCCCCAGCATTTT.

CDR3 sequence: CASSPSRESGYGYTF. Here the CDR3 DNA reads TGTGCCAGCTCACCTAGTCGGGAGTCGGGCTATGGCTACACCTTC. The chain combines TRBV18 with TRBJ1-2; D is unclear. Trimming shortened V by 3 bases and J by 4 bases, and 15 bases separated the two germline ends. Germline V gene lookup returns CDR1 KGHSH and CDR2 LQKENI. The length of the CDR3 is 15 residues.

CDR3 coding DNA: TGTGCCAGCAGCTTCCTCGCAGGAGGCTACGAGCAGTACTTC. This sequence encodes CASSFLAGGYEQYF. The chain joins TRBV11-2 to TRBJ2-7, with D possibly matching TRBD2 (5 bases). CDR1 is SGHAT, CDR2 FQNNGV, per germline. Trimming removed 3 bases at V and 3 bases at J, with 12 bases between. The CDR3 is 14 residues long. The whole variable domain, remainder taken from reference TRBV11-2 and TRBJ2-7, is EAGVAQSPRYKIIEKRQSVAFWCNPISGHATLYWYQQILGQGPKLLIQFQNNGVVDDSQLPKDRFSAERLKGVDSTLKIQPAKLEDSAVYLCASSFLAGGYEQYFGPGTRLTVT.